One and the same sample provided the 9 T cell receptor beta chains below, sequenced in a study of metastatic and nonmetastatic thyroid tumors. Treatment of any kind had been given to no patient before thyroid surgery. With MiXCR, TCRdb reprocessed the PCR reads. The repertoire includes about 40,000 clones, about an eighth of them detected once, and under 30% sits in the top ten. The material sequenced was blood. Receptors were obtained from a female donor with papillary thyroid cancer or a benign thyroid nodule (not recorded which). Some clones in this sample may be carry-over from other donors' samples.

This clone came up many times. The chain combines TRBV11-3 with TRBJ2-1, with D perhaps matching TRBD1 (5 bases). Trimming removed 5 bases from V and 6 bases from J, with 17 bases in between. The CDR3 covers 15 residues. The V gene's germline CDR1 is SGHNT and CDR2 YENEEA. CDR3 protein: CASSRQQDHGNEQFF. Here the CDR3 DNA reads TGTGCCAGCAGCCGACAACAGGATCATGGCAATGAGCAGTTCTTC.

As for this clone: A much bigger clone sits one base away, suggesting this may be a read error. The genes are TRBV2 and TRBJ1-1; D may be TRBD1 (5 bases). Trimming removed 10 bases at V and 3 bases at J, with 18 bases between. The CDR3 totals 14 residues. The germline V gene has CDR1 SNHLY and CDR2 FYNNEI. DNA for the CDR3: TGTGCCACCACCCCCCTGGAAGGGGACACTGAAGCTTTCTTT. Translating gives CATTPLEGDTEAFF. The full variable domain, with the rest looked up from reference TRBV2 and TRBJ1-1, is EPEVTQTPSHQVTQMGQEVILRCVPISNHLYFYWYRQILGQKVEFLVSFYNNEISEKSEIFDDQFSVERPDGSNFTLKIRSTKLEDSAMYFCATTPLEGDTEAFFGQGTRLTVV.

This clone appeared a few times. The CDR3 spells CATGTGTNTGELFF. CDR3 DNA: TGTGCCACCGGGACAGGGACAAACACCGGGGAGCTGTTTTTT. This chain links TRBV6-4 with TRBJ2-2, with TRBD1 identical over 9 bases. The germline V gene has CDR1 MRHNA and CDR2 SNTAGT. J was trimmed by 2 bases and V by 10 bases; bases with no gene match: 5. This CDR3 is built from 14 residues.

The CDR3 DNA is TGTGCCAGTTTCCCTACTAGCGGGGATAGCAATGAGCAGTTCTTC. Translation gives CASFPTSGDSNEQFF. The V call is TRBV27, the J call TRBJ2-1; 10 bases map to TRBD2. Per germline, CDR1 MNHEY and CDR2 SMNVEV (reference sequence). Unmatched junction bases numbered 11, after V lost 9 bases and J lost 6 bases. The CDR3 extends over 15 amino acids.

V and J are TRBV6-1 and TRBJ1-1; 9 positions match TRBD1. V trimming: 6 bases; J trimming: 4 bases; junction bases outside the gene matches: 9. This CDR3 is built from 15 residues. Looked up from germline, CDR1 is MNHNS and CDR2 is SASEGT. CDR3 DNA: TGTGCCAGCAGATTCCACAGGGGGCAGGGCACTGAAGCTTTCTTT. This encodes CASRFHRGQGTEAFF.

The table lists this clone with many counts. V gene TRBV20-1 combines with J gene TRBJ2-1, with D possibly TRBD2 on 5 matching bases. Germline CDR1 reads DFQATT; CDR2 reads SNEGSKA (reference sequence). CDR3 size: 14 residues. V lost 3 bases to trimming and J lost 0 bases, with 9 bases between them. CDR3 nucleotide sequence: TGCAGTGCTAGTGGTGGGAGCTCCTACAATGAGCAGTTCTTC. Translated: CSASGGSSYNEQFF.

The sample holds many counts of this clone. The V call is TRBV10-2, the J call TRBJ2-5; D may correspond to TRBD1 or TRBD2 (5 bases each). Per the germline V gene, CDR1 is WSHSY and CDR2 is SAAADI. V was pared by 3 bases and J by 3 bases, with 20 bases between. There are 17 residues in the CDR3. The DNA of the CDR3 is TGCGCCAGCAGTGACCCGCTAGGGGTAAGGACTGAAGAGACCCAGTACTTC. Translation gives CASSDPLGVRTEETQYF.

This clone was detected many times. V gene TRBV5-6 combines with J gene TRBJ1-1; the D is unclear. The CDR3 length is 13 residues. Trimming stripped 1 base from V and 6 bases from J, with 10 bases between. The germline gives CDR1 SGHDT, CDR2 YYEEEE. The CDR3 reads CASSLRQVAEAFF. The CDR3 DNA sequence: TGTGCCAGCAGCTTGCGGCAGGTCGCTGAAGCTTTCTTT.

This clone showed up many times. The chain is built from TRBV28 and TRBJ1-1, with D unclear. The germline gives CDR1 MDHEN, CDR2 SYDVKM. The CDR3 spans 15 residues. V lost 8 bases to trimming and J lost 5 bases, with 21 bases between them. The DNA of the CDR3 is TGTGCCAGCGCTGGGCGGGCCGTCGGGTGGACTGAAGCTTTCTTT. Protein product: CASAGRAVGWTEAFF.